A single sample gave rise to the 7 T cell receptor beta chains below, sequenced in a study of shared clonotypes between healthy human individuals. TCRdb's copy holds only in-frame clones and misses some; the assay was immunoSEQ multiplex PCR. The table shows a few hundred thousand clones, with approximately 97% occurring only once. Material: naive CD4+ T cells sorted from blood. Subset here: CD45RA+ positively selected. Source of these receptors: a woman in her thirties in good health.

The V and J genes are TRBV4-1 and TRBJ1-1, with D unresolved. The V end lost 4 bases, the J end lost 5 bases, and 17 bases lay between the germline ends. The CDR3 loop spans 15 amino acids. The germline CDR1 and CDR2 sequences are MGHRA and YSYEKL. The CDR3 loop reads CASSPLGELRTEAFF. Here the CDR3 DNA reads TGCGCCAGCAGCCCCCTGGGAGAGCTCCGAACTGAAGCTTTCTTT.

The genes are TRBV25-1 and TRBJ2-1, with 13 bases aligning to TRBD2. V shed 5 bases and J 9 bases; nucleotides not matched to a gene: 7. Germline CDR1 MGHDK, CDR2 SYGVNS. The CDR3 sequence is 15 residues long. The CDR3 is CASSYGLAGAREQFF. In DNA, the CDR3 is TGTGCCAGCAGTTACGGACTAGCGGGAGCTCGTGAGCAGTTCTTC. Filled out from reference TRBV25-1 and TRBJ2-1, the complete variable domain reads EADIYQTPRYLVIGTGKKITLECSQTMGHDKMYWYQQDPGMELHLIHYSYGVNSTEKGDLSSESTVSRIRTEHFPLTLESARPSHTSQYLCASSYGLAGAREQFFGPGTRLTVL.

The count of this clone is one. The chain recombines TRBV2 with TRBJ2-7; 9 bases match TRBD1. V was pared by 6 bases and J by 8 bases, with 8 bases of the junction left unmatched. Germline CDR1 is SNHLY and CDR2 is FYNNEI. This CDR3 region has 13 residues. Here the CDR3 DNA reads TGTGCCAGCAGGACAGGGGGGGTTGGTCAGCAGTACTTC. Translating it yields CASRTGGVGQQYF.

The rearrangement joins TRBV9 to TRBJ2-5; D might be TRBD1 or TRBD2, each matching 5 bases. The V end lost 4 bases, the J end lost 2 bases, and 15 bases lay between the germline ends. Germline loops: CDR1 SGDLS, CDR2 YYNGEE. The CDR3 sequence is 15 residues long. The CDR3 DNA reads as TGTGCCAGCAGCCCGGGGCCAACGGGGCAAGAGACCCAGTACTTC. It codes for CASSPGPTGQETQYF.

This sequence joins TRBV4-1 and TRBJ2-5; D unresolved. Looked up from germline, CDR1 is MGHRA and CDR2 is YSYEKL. The CDR3 loop spans 16 amino acids. Trimming stripped 4 bases from V and 5 bases from J, with 20 bases between. This CDR3 reads CASSPSDISPRETQYF. Written as DNA, the CDR3 is TGCGCCAGCAGCCCAAGTGACATATCCCCCAGGGAGACCCAGTACTTC.

The rearrangement joins TRBV30 to TRBJ1-1; TRBD1 matches 7 bases. The V gene's germline CDR1 is GTSNPN and CDR2 SVGIG (reference sequence). The CDR3 is 15 amino acids. V dropped 1 base and J dropped 7; count of bases not matched to a gene: 12. The CDR3 is CAWSGDLGQTHEAFF. The CDR3 DNA reads as TGTGCCTGGAGTGGGGATTTGGGACAGACTCATGAAGCTTTCTTT. Supplemented by reference TRBV30 and TRBJ1-1, the full variable domain reads SQTIHQWPATLVQPVGSPLSLECTVEGTSNPNLYWYRQAAGRGLQLLFYSVGIGQISSEVPQNLSASRPQDRQFILSSKKLLLSDSGFYLCAWSGDLGQTHEAFFGQGTRLTVV.

The chain has TRBV10-3 and TRBJ1-3, with 9 bases aligning to TRBD1. The CDR3 is 13 amino acids. Germline V lookup: CDR1 ENHRY, CDR2 SYGVKD. With 5 bases clipped from V and 7 bases from J, the junction kept 3 bases outside the gene matches. CDR3 nucleotide sequence: TGTGCCATCAGTCCGACAGGGGGGAACACCATATATTTT. This gives the protein CAISPTGGNTIYF.